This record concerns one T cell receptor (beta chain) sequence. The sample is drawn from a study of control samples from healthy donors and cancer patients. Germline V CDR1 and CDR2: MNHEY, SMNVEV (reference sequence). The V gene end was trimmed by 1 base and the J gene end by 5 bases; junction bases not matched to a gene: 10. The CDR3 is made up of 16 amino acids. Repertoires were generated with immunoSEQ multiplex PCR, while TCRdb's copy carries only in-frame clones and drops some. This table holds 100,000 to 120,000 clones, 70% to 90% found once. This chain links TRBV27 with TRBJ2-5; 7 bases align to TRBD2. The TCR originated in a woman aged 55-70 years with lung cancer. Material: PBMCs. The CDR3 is CASSLYGGVPLETQYF. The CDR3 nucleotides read TGTGCCAGCAGTTTATATGGGGGGGTACCCTTGGAGACCCAGTACTTC.